The table lists the clone carrying this TCR beta chain with many counts. Its antigen is currently unknown. The data stem from a study of T-cell reconstitution after alpha-beta-depleted transplantation in children. Study outcomes and limitations: A year had passed since transplant, and T-cell counts and diversity by then came mostly from newly produced T cells. Two months or so post-transplant, alpha-beta T cells reportedly derived from several hundred expanded graft clones. The high TCRbeta diversity at day 60 in some patients came from surviving recipient T cells and thymic progenitors.

TCRbeta library preparation incorporated unique molecular identifiers. TCRdb re-called the PCR reads through MiXCR, storing one row per CDR3 protein. This table holds about 200,000 distinct CDR3 sequences, roughly 8.3% found once. This CDR3 is built from 12 residues. V shed 0 bases and J shed 10 bases, with 7 bases lying between them. CDR1 and CDR2 (germline): ENHRY, SYGVKD. The TCR was taken from a male patient between 2 and 15 years old who had a stem cell transplant for acute myeloid leukemia, so the T cells may come from the graft donor. The gene calls are TRBV10-3 and TRBJ2-1; D unclear. The sample was PBMCs, mostly from graft donor cells, taken 360 days after TCRalphabeta/CD19-depleted stem cell transplant. The CDR3 reads CAISESLREQFF. In DNA, the CDR3 is TGTGCCATCAGTGAGTCGCTGAGGGAGCAGTTCTTC.